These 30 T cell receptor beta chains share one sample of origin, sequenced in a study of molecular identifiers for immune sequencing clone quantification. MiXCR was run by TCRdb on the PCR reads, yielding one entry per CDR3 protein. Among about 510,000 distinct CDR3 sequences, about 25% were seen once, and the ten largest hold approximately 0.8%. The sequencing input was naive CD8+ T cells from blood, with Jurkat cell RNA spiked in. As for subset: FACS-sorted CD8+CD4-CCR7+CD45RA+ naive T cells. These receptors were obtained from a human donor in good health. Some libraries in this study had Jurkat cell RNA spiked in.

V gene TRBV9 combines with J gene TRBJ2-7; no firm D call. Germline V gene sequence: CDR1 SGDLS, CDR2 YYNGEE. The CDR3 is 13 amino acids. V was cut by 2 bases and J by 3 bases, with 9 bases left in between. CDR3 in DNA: TGTGCCAGCAGCGTTGCGGATAACTACGAGCAGTACTTC. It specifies CASSVADNYEQYF.

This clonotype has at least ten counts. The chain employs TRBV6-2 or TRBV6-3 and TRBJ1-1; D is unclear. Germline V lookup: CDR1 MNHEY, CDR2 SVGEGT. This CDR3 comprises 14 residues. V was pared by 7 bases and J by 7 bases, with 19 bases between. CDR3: CASKDSLIGSEAFF. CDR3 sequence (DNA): TGTGCCAGCAAGGATTCCCTCATCGGGAGTGAAGCTTTCTTT.

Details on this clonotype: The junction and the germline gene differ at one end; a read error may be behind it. DNA for the CDR3: TGTGCCACCAGTGAACCTGAGGCAGGGTGCGCCTACGCGCAGTACTTC. It is translated as CATSEPEAGCAYAQYF. The rearrangement joins TRBV24-1 to TRBJ2-7, with a tentative D call TRBD1 (5 bases). This CDR3 spans 16 amino acids. The V gene's germline CDR1 is KGHDR and CDR2 SFDVKD.

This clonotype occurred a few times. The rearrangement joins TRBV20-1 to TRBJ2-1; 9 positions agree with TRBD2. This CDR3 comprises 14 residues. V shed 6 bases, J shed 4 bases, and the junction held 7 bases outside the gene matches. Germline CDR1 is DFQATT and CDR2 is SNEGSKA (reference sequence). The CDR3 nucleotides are TGCAGTGCCGTAGCGGGGGTGATTTACAATGAGCAGTTCTTC. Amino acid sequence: CSAVAGVIYNEQFF.

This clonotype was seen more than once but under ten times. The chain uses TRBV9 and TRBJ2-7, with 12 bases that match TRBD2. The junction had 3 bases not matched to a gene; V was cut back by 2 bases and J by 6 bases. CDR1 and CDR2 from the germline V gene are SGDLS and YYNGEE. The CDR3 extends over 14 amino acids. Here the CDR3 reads CASSVLAGGGEQYF. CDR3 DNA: TGTGCCAGCAGCGTCCTAGCGGGAGGGGGCGAGCAGTACTTC. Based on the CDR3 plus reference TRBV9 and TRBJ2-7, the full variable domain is DSGVTQTPKHLITATGQRVTLRCSPRSGDLSVYWYQQSLDQGLQFLIQYYNGEERAKGNILERFSAQQFPDLHSELNLSSLELGDSALYFCASSVLAGGGEQYFGPGTRLTVT.

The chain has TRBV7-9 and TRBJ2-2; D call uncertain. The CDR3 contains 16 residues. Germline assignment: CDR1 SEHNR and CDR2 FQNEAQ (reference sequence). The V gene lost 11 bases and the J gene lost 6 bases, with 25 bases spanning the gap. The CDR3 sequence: CAGRDSVALDAGELFF. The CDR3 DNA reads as TGTGCCGGCCGTGATTCTGTAGCCCTCGACGCCGGGGAGCTGTTTTTT.

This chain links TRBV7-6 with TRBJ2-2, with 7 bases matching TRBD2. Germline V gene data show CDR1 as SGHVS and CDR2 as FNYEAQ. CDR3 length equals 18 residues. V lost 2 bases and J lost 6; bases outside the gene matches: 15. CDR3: CASSLRRTGEREAGELFF. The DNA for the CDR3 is TGTGCCAGCAGCTTAAGGAGGACTGGGGAACGGGAGGCCGGGGAGCTGTTTTTT.

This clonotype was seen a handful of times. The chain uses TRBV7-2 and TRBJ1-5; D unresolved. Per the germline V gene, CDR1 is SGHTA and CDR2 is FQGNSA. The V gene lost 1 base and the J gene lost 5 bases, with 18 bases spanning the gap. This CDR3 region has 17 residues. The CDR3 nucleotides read TGTGCCAGCAGCTTAGAGTCACGGTCGGGGTATCATCAGCCCCAGCATTTT. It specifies CASSLESRSGYHQPQHF.

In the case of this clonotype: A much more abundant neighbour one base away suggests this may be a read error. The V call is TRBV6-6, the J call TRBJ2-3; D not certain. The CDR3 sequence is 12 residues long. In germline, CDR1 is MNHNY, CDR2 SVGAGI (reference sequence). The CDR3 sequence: CASSYSKDTKYF. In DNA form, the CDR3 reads TGTGCCAGCAGTTACTCGAAGGATACGAAGTATTTT.

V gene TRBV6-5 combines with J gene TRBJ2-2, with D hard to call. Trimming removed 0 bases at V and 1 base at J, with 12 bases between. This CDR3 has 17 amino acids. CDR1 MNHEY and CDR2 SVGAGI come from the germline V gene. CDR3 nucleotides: TGTGCCAGCAGTTACTCGACTGGAGTCAGGAACACCGGGGAGCTGTTTTTT. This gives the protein CASSYSTGVRNTGELFF.

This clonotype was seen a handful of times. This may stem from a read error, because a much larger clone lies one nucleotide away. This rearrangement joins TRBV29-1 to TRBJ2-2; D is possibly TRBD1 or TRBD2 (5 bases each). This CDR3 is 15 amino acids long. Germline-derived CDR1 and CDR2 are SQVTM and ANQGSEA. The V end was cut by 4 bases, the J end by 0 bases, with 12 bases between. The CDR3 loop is CSVVLQGANTGELFF. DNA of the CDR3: TGCAGCGTTGTTCTCCAGGGAGCGAACACCGGGGAGCTGTTTTTT.

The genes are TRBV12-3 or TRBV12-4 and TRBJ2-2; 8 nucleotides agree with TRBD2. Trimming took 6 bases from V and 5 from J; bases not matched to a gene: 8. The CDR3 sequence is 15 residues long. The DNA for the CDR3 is TGTGCCAGCAGCATGCGCACTAGCGGAACCGGGGAGCTGTTTTTT. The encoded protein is CASSMRTSGTGELFF.

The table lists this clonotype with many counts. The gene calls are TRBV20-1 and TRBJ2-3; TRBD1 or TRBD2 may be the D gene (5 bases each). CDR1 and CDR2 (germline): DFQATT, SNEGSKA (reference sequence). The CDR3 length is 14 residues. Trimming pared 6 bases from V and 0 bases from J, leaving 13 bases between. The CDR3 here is CSAPGTHSTDTQYF. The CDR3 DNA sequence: TGCAGTGCACCCGGGACCCATAGCACAGATACGCAGTATTTT.

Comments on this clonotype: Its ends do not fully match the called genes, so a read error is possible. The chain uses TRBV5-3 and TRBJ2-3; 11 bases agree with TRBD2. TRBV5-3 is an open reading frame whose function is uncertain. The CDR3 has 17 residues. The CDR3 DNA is TGTGCCAGCAGCTCCCTAGCGGGAGGAATGGGCACAGATACGCAGTATTTT. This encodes CASSSLAGGMGTDTQYF.

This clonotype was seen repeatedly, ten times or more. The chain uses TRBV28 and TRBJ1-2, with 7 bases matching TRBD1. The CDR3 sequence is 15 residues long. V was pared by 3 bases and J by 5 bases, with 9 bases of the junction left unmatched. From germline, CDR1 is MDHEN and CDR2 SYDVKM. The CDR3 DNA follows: TGTGCCAGCAGTTTCGACCGGACAGGATCATATGGCTACACCTTC. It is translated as CASSFDRTGSYGYTF.

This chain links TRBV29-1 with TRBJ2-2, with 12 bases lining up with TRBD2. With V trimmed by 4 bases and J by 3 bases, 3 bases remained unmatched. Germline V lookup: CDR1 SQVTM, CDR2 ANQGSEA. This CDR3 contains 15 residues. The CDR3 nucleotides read TGCAGCGTTGGACTAGCGGGAGACCACACCGGGGAGCTGTTTTTT. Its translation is CSVGLAGDHTGELFF.

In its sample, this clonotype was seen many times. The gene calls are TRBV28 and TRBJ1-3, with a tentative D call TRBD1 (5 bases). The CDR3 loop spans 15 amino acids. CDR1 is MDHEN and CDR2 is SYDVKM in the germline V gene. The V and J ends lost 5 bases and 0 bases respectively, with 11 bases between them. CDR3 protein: CASSVTGRSGNTIYF. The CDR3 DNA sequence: TGTGCCAGCAGTGTAACAGGTCGCTCTGGAAACACCATATATTTT.

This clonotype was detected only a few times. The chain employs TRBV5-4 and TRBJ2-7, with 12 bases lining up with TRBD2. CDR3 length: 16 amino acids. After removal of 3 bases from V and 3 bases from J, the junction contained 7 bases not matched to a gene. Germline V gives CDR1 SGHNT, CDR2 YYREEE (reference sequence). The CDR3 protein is CASSSSLAGGHYEQYF. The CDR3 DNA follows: TGTGCCAGCAGCTCCTCACTAGCGGGAGGCCACTACGAGCAGTACTTC.

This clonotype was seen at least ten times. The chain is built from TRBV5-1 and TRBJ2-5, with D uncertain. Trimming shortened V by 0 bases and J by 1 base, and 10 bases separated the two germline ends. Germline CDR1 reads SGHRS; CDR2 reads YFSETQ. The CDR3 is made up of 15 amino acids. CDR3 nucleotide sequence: TGCGCCAGCAGCTTGGGTCCCAGAACCCAAGAGACCCAGTACTTC. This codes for CASSLGPRTQETQYF.

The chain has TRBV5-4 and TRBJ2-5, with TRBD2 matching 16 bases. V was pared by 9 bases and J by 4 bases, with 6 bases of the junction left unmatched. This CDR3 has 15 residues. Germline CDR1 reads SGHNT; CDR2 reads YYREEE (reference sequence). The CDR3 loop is CATMGLAGGPETQYF. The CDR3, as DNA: TGTGCCACCATGGGACTAGCGGGGGGGCCAGAGACCCAGTACTTC.

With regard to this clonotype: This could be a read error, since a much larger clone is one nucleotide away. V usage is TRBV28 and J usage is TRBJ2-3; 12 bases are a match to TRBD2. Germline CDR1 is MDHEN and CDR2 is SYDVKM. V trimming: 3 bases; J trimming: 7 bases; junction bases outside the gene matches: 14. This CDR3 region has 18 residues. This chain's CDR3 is CASSFRTSGKAVEYTQYF. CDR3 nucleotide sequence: TGTGCCAGCAGTTTTCGGACTAGCGGGAAGGCCGTCGAATATACGCAGTATTTT.

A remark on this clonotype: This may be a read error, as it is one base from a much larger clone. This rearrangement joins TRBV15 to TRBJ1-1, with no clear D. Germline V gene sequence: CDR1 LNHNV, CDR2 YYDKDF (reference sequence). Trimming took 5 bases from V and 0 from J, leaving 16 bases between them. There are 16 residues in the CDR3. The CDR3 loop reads CATSRGGRYLNTEAFF. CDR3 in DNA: TGTGCCACCAGCCGCGGAGGTCGGTATTTGAACACTGAAGCTTTCTTT.

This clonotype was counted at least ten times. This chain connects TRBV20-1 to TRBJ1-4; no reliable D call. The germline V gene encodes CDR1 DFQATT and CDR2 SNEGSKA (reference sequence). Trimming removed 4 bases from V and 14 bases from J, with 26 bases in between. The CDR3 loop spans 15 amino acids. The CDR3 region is CSATGPDHFGLELFF. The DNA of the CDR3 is TGCAGTGCTACTGGGCCTGACCATTTTGGACTCGAGCTGTTTTTT.

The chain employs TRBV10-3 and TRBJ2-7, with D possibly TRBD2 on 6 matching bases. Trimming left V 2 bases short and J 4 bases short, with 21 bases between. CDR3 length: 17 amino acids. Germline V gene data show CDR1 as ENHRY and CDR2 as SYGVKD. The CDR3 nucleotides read TGTGCCATCAGTGAGGTACAGTCAACGGTGGGGACTTACGAGCAGTACTTC. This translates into CAISEVQSTVGTYEQYF.

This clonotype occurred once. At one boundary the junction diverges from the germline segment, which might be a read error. The CDR3 coding sequence is TGTGCCAGCAGTTCGGGCAGCGCTATGAACACTGAAGCTTCCTTT. Amino acids: CASSSGSAMNTEASF. V gene TRBV27 combines with J gene TRBJ1-1; D is uncertain. Germline CDR1 MNHEY, CDR2 SMNVEV (reference sequence). This CDR3 comprises 15 residues.

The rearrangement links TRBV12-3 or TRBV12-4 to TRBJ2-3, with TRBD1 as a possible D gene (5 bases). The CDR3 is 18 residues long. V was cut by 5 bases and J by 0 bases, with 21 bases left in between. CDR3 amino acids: CASSPQRAGWKSTDTQYF. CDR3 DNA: TGTGCCAGCAGTCCACAAAGGGCAGGGTGGAAGAGCACAGATACGCAGTATTTT.

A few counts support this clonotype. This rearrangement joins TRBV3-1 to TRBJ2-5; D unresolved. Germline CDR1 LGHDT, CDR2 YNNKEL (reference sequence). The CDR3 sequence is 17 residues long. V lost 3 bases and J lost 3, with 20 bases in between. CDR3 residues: CASSQSEYPLEEETQYF. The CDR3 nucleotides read TGTGCCAGCAGCCAGAGCGAATATCCGCTAGAAGAAGAGACCCAGTACTTC.

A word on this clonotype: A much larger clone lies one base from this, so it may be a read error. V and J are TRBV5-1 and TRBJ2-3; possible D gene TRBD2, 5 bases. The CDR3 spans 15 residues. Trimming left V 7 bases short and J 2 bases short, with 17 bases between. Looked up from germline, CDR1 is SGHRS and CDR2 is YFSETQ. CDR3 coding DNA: TGCGCCAGCGCCAAATCGAGGGTCCCCACAGATACGCAGTATTTT. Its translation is CASAKSRVPTDTQYF.

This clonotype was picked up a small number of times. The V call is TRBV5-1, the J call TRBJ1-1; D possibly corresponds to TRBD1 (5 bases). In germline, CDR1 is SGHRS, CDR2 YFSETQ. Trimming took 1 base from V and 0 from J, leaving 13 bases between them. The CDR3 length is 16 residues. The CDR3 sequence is CASSLWDSYMNTEAFF. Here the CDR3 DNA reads TGCGCCAGCAGCTTGTGGGACTCCTATATGAACACTGAAGCTTTCTTT.

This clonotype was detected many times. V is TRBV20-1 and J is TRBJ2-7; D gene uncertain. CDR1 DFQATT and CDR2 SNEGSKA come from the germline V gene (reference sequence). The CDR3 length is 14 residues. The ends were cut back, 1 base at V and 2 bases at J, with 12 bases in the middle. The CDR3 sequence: CSARVRVQAYEQYF. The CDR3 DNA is TGCAGTGCTAGAGTACGGGTCCAGGCCTACGAGCAGTACTTC.